One TCR beta chain is described in this entry. Additional DNA sequences in this sample encode the identical CDR3. The entry originates in a study of blood T cell repertoires in COVID-19. About the study: Samples of COVID-19 (acute and convalescent) were obtained from the United States, Italy and Spain.

The CDR3 extends over 14 amino acids. The V end was cut by 0 bases, the J end by 1 base, with 7 bases between. Looked up from germline, CDR1 is MNHEY and CDR2 is SVGAGI. Generated by immunoSEQ multiplex PCR, the TCRdb table keeps only in-frame clones and is missing some. The data contain 310,000 or so clones, roughly 87% of them singletons. The sequenced sample consisted of peripheral blood. The source of this sequence is a man between 45 and 60 years old with active or convalescent COVID-19. This chain uses TRBV6-5 with TRBJ2-7; a weak D match, TRBD1 (6 bases). The CDR3 region has the DNA TGTGCCAGCAGTTACTCGAGGGGGTCCTACGAGCAGTACTTC. Residues: CASSYSRGSYEQYF.